This section outlines one T cell receptor beta chain sequence together with its context. The specificity of this receptor is unknown. The record has no base qualities; no much larger clone is one base away. This sample is drawn from a study of PD-1 blockade in classical Hodgkin lymphoma (dated by TCRdb to 2020 to 2021). Context from the whole study: Nivolumab dosing was 3 mg/kg intravenously every 2 weeks, continuing until either disease progression or unacceptable toxicity. To define a peripheral blood immune signature of response to PD-1 blockade in classical Hodgkin lymphoma, the study combined TCR beta sequencing with CyTOF. General study outcomes and caveats: Patients starting nivolumab less than 1 year after ASCT had lower diversity and were excluded from later analyses to avoid confounding by immune reconstitution. Trial patients achieving complete response had baseline diversity similar to newly diagnosed patients, whereas partial responders and progressors had significantly lower diversity. Only a single clinical trial cohort was studied, and what caused the repertoire differences, possibly disease activity or prior therapy, remained undefined. By C4D1, a significant rise was seen in CD4+ TCR diversity but not in CD8+ TCR diversity (p=0.0027 vs p=0.16), and the rise was most apparent among complete responders (p=0.02). Baseline TCR diversity was reported as lower in newly diagnosed patients than in healthy donors, and lower still in relapsed/refractory patients.

Genomic DNA was extracted with the Qiagen DNeasy kit from unsorted PBMCs and from negatively selected CD4+ and CD8+ fractions. TCR beta CDR3 regions were subjected to amplification by immunoSEQ multiplex PCR with primers that anneal to V and J segments. A synthetic immune receptor repertoire was used to minimize amplification bias, and any residual bias was removed computationally once sequencing was done. As for the authors' bioinformatics: Custom Python scripts were used to quantify repertoire diversity as the Shannon entropy index. Unsorted, CD4+ and CD8+ repertoires were analyzed separately, except for combined analyses in which CD4+ and CD8+ sequences were merged in silico. A clone counted as expanded when the clone's frequency after treatment rose at least 2-fold relative to C1D1, and clones undetected at baseline were given a pseudocount of 0.5. Clones with 0 or 1 copy at C1D1 were classified as singleton clones, and clones with 2 or more copies were classified as non-singleton clones. By matching protein sequences in sorted samples from the same patient, clones expanded in unsorted samples were annotated as CD4+, CD8+ or unknown. Wilcoxon tests on paired samples were used to test changes in diversity from C1D1 to C4D1. The source is immuneACCESS, and TCRdb retained only in-frame sequences with V and J called. Part of the clones is not carried over; for the studies checked, unresolved V genes explain less than half of this, and the remainder is unexplained. V and J calls and clone size are copied from that table; D and trimming were computed from the DNA. The sample records 90,000 to 110,000 clones, over 85% of which are singletons. About 20% of the sample belongs to the ten largest clones.

Inclusive of the bounding cysteine and phenylalanine, the CDR3 is 14 residues long. The entry retains the CDR3 DNA only, 42 bases that are in frame from base 1. V gives up 0 bases and J gives up 4 bases, and the segment between their germline ends measures 10 bases. For CDR1 and CDR2, the germline V gene (reference sequence) lists WNHNN and SYGVQD. Per the publication, the time point label means: cycle 4 day 1 (C4D1), after 6 weeks of nivolumab. All trial patients had relapsed after autologous stem cell transplantation, with cohorts A, B and C differing in prior brentuximab vedotin exposure. The trial cohort included fewer than 65 patients with relapsed/refractory classical Hodgkin lymphoma, and each patient had a best overall response of complete response, partial response or progressive disease. Single-agent nivolumab was administered to trial patients in the multi-cohort phase II CheckMate 205 trial. An independent review committee assessed best overall response using the 2007 International Working Group response criteria. Trial PBMCs were obtained immediately prior to nivolumab initiation (C1D1) and on therapy at cycle 2 day 1 and cycle 4 day 1. Peripheral blood was collected in 8 mL Vacutainer Cell Preparation Tubes, from which PBMCs were isolated by centrifugation and then cryopreserved.

The source is a human donor with classical Hodgkin lymphoma. The V and J genes are TRBV10-1 and TRBJ2-7, with the identity of the D gene unclear. The input for sequencing was peripheral blood mononuclear cells (PBMCs), taken before the fourth cycle of nivolumab. The CDR3 protein: CASSESLPPYEQYF. The DNA sequence follows: TGCGCCAGCAGTGAGTCGCTACCACCGTACGAGCAGTACTTC.